This T cell receptor beta chain was captured by sequencing in a study of early stage breast cancer tumors. CDR1 is SGHAT and CDR2 is FQNNGV in the germline V gene. The CDR3 spans 15 residues. V gave up 4 bases and J gave up 9 bases; unmatched junction bases: 8. About this clone: Its antigen is still unknown.

General study results and limits: Chain pairing and CD4, CD8 or FOXP3 expression were not captured.

Blood replicates held 0.5 ug DNA, tumor or normal breast roughly 1.5 ug, two each. Repertoires were generated with immunoSEQ multiplex PCR, while TCRdb's copy carries only in-frame clones and drops some. The sample gives around 40,000 clones, about two thirds of which show up once; about 7.2% is in the top ten. This receptor was identified in a person between 50 and 60 years old with breast cancer. The V and J genes are TRBV11-2 and TRBJ2-1; TRBD2 matches at 11 bases. The sample consisted of blood. CDR3: CASSSTTSGKSEQFF. CDR3 coding DNA: TGTGCCAGCAGCTCCACGACTAGCGGGAAGAGTGAGCAGTTCTTC.